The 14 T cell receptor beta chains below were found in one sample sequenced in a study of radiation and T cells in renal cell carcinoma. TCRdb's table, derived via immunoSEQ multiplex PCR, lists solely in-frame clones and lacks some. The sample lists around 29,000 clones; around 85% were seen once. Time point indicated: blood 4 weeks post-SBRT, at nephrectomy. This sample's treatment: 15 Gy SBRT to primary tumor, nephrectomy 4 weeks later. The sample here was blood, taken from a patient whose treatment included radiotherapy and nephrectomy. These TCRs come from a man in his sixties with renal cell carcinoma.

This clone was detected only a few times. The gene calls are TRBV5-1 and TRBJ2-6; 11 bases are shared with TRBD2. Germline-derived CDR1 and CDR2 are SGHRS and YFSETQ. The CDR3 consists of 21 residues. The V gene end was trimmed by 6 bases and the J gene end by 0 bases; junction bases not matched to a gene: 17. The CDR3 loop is CASMKFGTSGGVSSGANVLTF. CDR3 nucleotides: TGCGCCAGCATGAAGTTCGGGACTAGCGGAGGTGTCAGCTCTGGGGCCAACGTCCTGACTTTC. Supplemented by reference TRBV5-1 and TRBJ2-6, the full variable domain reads KAGVTQTPRYLIKTRGQQVTLSCSPISGHRSVSWYQQTPGQGLQFLFEYFSETQRNKGNFPGRFSGRQFSNSRSEMNVSTLELGDSALYLCASMKFGTSGGVSSGANVLTFGAGSRLTVL.

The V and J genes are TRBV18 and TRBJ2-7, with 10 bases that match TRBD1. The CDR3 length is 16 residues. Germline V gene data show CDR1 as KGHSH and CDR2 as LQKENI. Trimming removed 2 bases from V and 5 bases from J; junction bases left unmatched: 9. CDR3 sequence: CASSPYLPDRGNEQYF. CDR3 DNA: TGTGCCAGCTCACCATACCTCCCGGACAGGGGGAACGAGCAGTACTTC.

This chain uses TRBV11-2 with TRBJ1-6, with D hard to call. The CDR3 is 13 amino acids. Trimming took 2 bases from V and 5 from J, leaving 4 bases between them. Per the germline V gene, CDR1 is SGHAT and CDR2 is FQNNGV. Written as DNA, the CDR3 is TGTGCCAGCAGCTTATTTGATAATTCACCCCTCCACTTT. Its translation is CASSLFDNSPLHF.

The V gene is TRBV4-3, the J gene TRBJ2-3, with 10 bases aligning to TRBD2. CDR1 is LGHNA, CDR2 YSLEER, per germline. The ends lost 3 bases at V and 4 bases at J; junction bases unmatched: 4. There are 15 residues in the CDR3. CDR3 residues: CASSHRAGGPDTQYF. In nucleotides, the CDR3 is TGCGCCAGCAGCCACCGAGCGGGAGGGCCAGATACGCAGTATTTT.

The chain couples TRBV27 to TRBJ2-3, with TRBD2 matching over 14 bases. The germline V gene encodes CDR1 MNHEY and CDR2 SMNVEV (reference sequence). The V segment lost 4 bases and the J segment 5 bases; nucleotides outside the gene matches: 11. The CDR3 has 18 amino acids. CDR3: CASSWLGTGTSGGDTQYF. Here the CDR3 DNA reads TGTGCCAGCAGTTGGTTAGGGACCGGGACTAGCGGGGGAGATACGCAGTATTTT.

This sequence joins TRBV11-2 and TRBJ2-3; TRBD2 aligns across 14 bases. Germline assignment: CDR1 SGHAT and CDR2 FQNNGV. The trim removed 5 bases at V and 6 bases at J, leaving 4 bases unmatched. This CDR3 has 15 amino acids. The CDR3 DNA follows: TGTGCCAGCAGCCCGGGGACTAGCGGGAGTGATACGCAGTATTTT. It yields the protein CASSPGTSGSDTQYF. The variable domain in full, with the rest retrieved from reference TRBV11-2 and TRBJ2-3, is EAGVAQSPRYKIIEKRQSVAFWCNPISGHATLYWYQQILGQGPKLLIQFQNNGVVDDSQLPKDRFSAERLKGVDSTLKIQPAKLEDSAVYLCASSPGTSGSDTQYFGPGTRLTVL.

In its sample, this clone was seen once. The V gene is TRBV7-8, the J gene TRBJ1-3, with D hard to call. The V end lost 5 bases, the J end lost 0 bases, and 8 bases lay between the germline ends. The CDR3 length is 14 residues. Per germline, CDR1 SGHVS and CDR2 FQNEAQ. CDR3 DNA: TGTGCCAGCAGCCAAGCAATCTCTGGAAACACCATATATTTT. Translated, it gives CASSQAISGNTIYF.

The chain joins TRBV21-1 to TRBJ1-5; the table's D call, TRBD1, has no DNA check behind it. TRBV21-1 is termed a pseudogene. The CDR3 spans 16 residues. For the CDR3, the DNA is TGTGCCAGCAGCGCCCGGGCCCAGGGGAGCAATCAGCCCCAGCATTTT. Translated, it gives CASSARAQGSNQPQHF.

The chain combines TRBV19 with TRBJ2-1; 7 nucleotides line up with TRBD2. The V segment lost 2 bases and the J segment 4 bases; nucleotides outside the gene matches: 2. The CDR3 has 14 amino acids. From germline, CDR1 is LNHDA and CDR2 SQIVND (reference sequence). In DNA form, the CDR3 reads TGTGCCAGTAGTATACGGGAGGTTTACAATGAGCAGTTCTTC. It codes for CASSIREVYNEQFF.

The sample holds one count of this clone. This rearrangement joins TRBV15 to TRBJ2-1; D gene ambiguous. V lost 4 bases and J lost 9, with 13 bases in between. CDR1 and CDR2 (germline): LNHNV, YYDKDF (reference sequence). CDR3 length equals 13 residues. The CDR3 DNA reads TGTGCCACCAGCACCGCTCGCGGATTTGAGCAGTTCTTC. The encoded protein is CATSTARGFEQFF.

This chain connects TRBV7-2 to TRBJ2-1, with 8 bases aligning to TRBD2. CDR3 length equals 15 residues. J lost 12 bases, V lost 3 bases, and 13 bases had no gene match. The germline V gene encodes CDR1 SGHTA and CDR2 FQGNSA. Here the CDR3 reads CASSLQLAAYGVQFF. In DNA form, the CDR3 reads TGTGCCAGCAGCTTGCAACTAGCGGCTTATGGTGTGCAGTTCTTC.

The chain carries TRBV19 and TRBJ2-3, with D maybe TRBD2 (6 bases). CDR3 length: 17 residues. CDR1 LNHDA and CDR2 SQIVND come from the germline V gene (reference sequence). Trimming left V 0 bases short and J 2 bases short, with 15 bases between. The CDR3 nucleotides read TGTGCCAGTAGTATAGAGGGGGGTAGCCCGACCACAGATACGCAGTATTTT. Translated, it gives CASSIEGGSPTTDTQYF.

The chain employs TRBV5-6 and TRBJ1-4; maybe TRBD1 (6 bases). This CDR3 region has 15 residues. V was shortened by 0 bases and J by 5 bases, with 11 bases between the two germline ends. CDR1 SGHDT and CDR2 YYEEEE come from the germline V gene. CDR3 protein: CASSLAGTLNEKLFF. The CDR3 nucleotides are TGTGCCAGCAGCTTGGCTGGGACATTAAATGAAAAACTGTTTTTT. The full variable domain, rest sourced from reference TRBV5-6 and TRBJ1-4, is DAGVTQSPTHLIKTRGQQVTLRCSPKSGHDTVSWYQQALGQGPQFIFQYYEEEERQRGNFPDRFSGHQFPNYSSELNVNALLLGDSALYLCASSLAGTLNEKLFFGSGTQLSVL.

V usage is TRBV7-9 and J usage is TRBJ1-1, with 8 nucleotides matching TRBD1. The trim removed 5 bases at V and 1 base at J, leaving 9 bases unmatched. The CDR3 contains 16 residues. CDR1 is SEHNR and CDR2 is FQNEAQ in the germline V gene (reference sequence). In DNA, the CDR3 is TGTGCCAGCAGCCTAACCCGGGACAGGTCGAACACTGAAGCTTTCTTT. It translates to CASSLTRDRSNTEAFF.